Listed here is a single T cell receptor (beta chain). This entry belongs to a study of blood T cell repertoires in COVID-19. V dropped 8 bases and J dropped 3 bases, with 10 bases sitting between them. The length of the CDR3 is 12 residues. Germline V gives CDR1 SNHLY, CDR2 FYNNEI. Sequencing used immunoSEQ multiplex PCR; TCRdb keeps in-frame clones, though not all of them. Found here are 150,000 to 200,000 clones, around 73% of them singletons; the top ten hold roughly 17%. The receptor comes from a woman aged 45-65 years who had recovered from COVID-19. The rearrangement links TRBV2 to TRBJ1-2; the D is unclear. The sequenced sample was PBMCs or T cells enriched from blood (not recorded which). The CDR3 coding sequence is TGTGCCAGCGATATCGGAGACTATGGCTACACCTTC. Protein: CASDIGDYGYTF.